One sample yielded the 27 T cell receptor beta chains listed below, sequenced in a study of shared clonotypes between healthy human individuals. Clones were sequenced by immunoSEQ multiplex PCR, and TCRdb holds only the in-frame ones, with some missing. In the table there are around 1.1 million clones, approximately 80% of which are singletons. Material for sequencing was memory CD4+ T cells from PBMCs. Noted subset: CD45RA-negative fraction. Receptors were obtained from a young man in good health. Some clones in this sample may be carry-over from other donors' samples.

In this sample, this clone turned up a few times. At one end the junction does not follow the germline gene, possibly because of a read error. The CDR3 bases are TGTGCCAGCACCTTGCCAGGGGTAGAATATGGCTACACCTTC. Translated: CASTLPGVEYGYTF. The V call is TRBV5-6, the J call TRBJ1-2, with D maybe TRBD1 (6 bases). Germline loops: CDR1 SGHDT, CDR2 YYEEEE. The CDR3 runs 14 residues.

The gene calls are TRBV6-5 and TRBJ2-7; 9 nucleotides align to TRBD2. V shed 0 bases, J shed 3 bases, and the junction held 6 bases outside the gene matches. The CDR3 has 16 residues. Germline CDR1 and CDR2: MNHEY and SVGAGI. CDR3 residues: CASSYSSGSPLYEQYF. The CDR3 DNA reads TGTGCCAGCAGTTACTCTAGCGGGAGTCCCCTCTACGAGCAGTACTTC.

The J gene is TRBJ2-2, the V gene TRBV19, with 7 bases aligning to TRBD2. This CDR3 is 15 amino acids long. From germline, CDR1 is LNHDA and CDR2 SQIVND (reference sequence). With V trimmed by 5 bases and J by 4 bases, 7 bases remained unmatched. Here the CDR3 reads CASSSGLPGTGELFF. CDR3 sequence (DNA): TGTGCCAGTAGTTCGGGACTACCTGGCACCGGGGAGCTGTTTTTT.

This rearrangement joins TRBV28 to TRBJ1-3; D is unresolved. The CDR3 has 14 amino acids. The germline V and J ends were trimmed by 4 bases and 3 bases, with 10 bases remaining between them. Germline CDR1 reads MDHEN; CDR2 reads SYDVKM. The CDR3 is CASSSPGFGNTIYF. CDR3 in DNA: TGTGCCAGCAGTTCCCCGGGGTTTGGAAACACCATATATTTT.

J is TRBJ2-7 and V is TRBV19; 8 positions match TRBD1. Trimming cost V 3 bases and J 7 bases; bases outside gene matches: 8. The germline CDR1 and CDR2 sequences are LNHDA and SQIVND (reference sequence). CDR3 length equals 14 residues. CDR3 residues: CASSILAGDREQYF. CDR3 DNA sequence: TGTGCCAGTAGTATTCTGGCAGGGGACAGGGAGCAGTACTTC.

This clone was counted once. V usage is TRBV10-2 and J usage is TRBJ2-7, with D hard to call. Looked up from germline, CDR1 is WSHSY and CDR2 is SAAADI. CDR3 length equals 11 residues. V was pared by 5 bases and J by 5 bases, with 7 bases between. The CDR3 DNA follows: TGCGCCAGCAGTCCTTATGACGAGCAGTACTTC. Protein product: CASSPYDEQYF.

The chain couples TRBV11-2 to TRBJ1-1; tentatively, D is TRBD1 (6 bases). V dropped 2 bases and J dropped 0 bases, with 10 bases sitting between them. CDR1 SGHAT and CDR2 FQNNGV come from the germline V gene. This CDR3 region has 15 residues. The CDR3 nucleotides read TGTGCCAGCAGCTTATGGGCAGGGGTGAACACTGAAGCTTTCTTT. This gives the protein CASSLWAGVNTEAFF.

J is TRBJ1-5 and V is TRBV21-1; no DNA check was done on the table's D call, TRBD1. TRBV21-1 is a known pseudogene. This CDR3 contains 14 residues. The CDR3 sequence: CASSDRPSNQPQHF. In DNA, the CDR3 is TGTGCCAGCAGCGACAGACCCTCCAATCAGCCCCAGCATTTT.

The V gene is TRBV5-1, the J gene TRBJ1-1; D is unclear. Germline values: CDR1 SGHRS, CDR2 YFSETQ. V dropped 0 bases and J dropped 5 bases, with 8 bases sitting between them. This CDR3 has 13 amino acids. CDR3 sequence: CASSLVPTTEAFF. In DNA form, the CDR3 reads TGCGCCAGCAGCTTGGTGCCGACAACTGAAGCTTTCTTT.

Remarks on this clone: Relative to the germline gene, one junction end is altered; a read error may explain this. This sequence joins TRBV11-2 and TRBJ1-5, with unresolved D. The CDR3 sequence is 14 residues long. From germline, CDR1 is SGHAT and CDR2 FQNNGV. The CDR3 DNA is TGTGCCAGCAGCTTAGCCCCATGGGGTCAGTCCCAGCATTTT. Translated, it gives CASSLAPWGQSQHF.

This sequence joins TRBV2 and TRBJ2-7, with TRBD1 matching over 7 bases. The CDR3 loop spans 14 amino acids. Germline lookup yields CDR1 SNHLY and CDR2 FYNNEI. The V gene end was trimmed by 9 bases and the J gene end by 3 bases; junction bases not matched to a gene: 11. In DNA form, the CDR3 reads TGTGCCAGGGCAGCTCACCGGGACAGCTACGAGCAGTACTTC. As protein: CARAAHRDSYEQYF.

The chain's CDR3 is CSVGAGLQETQYF. The CDR3 bases are TGCAGCGTTGGAGCAGGGCTACAAGAGACCCAGTACTTC. The chain couples TRBV29-1 to TRBJ2-5; TRBD1 is a possible D gene (5 bases). Germline lookup yields CDR1 SQVTM and CDR2 ANQGSEA. Trimming cost V 4 bases and J 2 bases, with 11 bases left between them. This CDR3 has 13 residues.

The chain uses TRBV4-2 and TRBJ2-5, with D perhaps matching TRBD1 (5 bases). The V end was cut by 5 bases, the J end by 9 bases, with 16 bases between. The CDR3 contains 13 residues. Germline values: CDR1 LGHNA, CDR2 YNFKEQ. CDR3 sequence (DNA): TGTGCCAGCAGCATAGGGGATGACGGGTCCCAGTACTTC. It yields the protein CASSIGDDGSQYF.

The sample holds a few counts of this clone. This may be a read error: a much more frequent sequence differs by one nucleotide. This chain connects TRBV2 to TRBJ2-5; D is undetermined. The J call may be mistaken, given a closer DNA end match to TRBJ2-7. CDR3 length: 11 amino acids. Germline V CDR1 and CDR2: SNHLY, FYNNEI. Here the CDR3 DNA reads TGTGCCAGCAGCAACTCCTACGAGCAGTACTTC. Translation: CASSNSYEQYF.

As concerns this clone: A much bigger clone sits one base away, suggesting this may be a read error. Given the absence of the conserved phenylalanine or tryptophan at the CDR3 end, a read error is likely. The V gene is TRBV9, the J gene TRBJ2-7, with TRBD1 matching over 10 bases. The CDR3 sequence is 15 residues long. Germline V lookup: CDR1 SGDLS, CDR2 YYNGEE. After removal of 3 bases from V and 1 base from J, the junction contained 4 bases not matched to a gene. The CDR3 nucleotides read TGTGCCAGCAGCGAGGGACAGGGGTGGTCCTACGAGCAGTACCTC. Its translation is CASSEGQGWSYEQYL.

The chain couples TRBV9 to TRBJ2-3; D perhaps matches TRBD2 (6 bases). V dropped 0 bases and J dropped 5 bases, with 7 bases sitting between them. CDR3 length equals 13 residues. Per the germline V gene, CDR1 is SGDLS and CDR2 is YYNGEE. CDR3 sequence (DNA): TGTGCCAGCAGCGTAGCGGGAGAAGATACGCAGTATTTT. It yields the protein CASSVAGEDTQYF.

The chain is built from TRBV27 and TRBJ2-5, with TRBD2 as a possible D gene (5 bases). There are 14 residues in the CDR3. CDR1 is MNHEY, CDR2 SMNVEV, per germline (reference sequence). Trimming left V 2 bases short and J 7 bases short, with 14 bases between. The CDR3 reads CASSLERGWGTQYF. DNA of the CDR3: TGTGCCAGCAGTTTAGAACGCGGGTGGGGGACCCAGTACTTC.

The genes are TRBV5-1 and TRBJ2-3; 7 nucleotides line up with TRBD2. CDR3 length: 15 amino acids. The trim removed 1 base at V and 3 bases at J, leaving 5 bases unmatched. The germline V gene encodes CDR1 SGHRS and CDR2 YFSETQ. CDR3 in DNA: TGCGCCAGCAGCTTGTATGGACTAGTGACAGATACGCAGTATTTT. This codes for CASSLYGLVTDTQYF.

The chain couples TRBV27 to TRBJ1-2, with D perhaps TRBD1 (6 bases). The length of the CDR3 is 15 residues. V lost 0 bases to trimming and J lost 5 bases, with 13 bases between them. Germline V lookup: CDR1 MNHEY, CDR2 SMNVEV (reference sequence). In DNA form, the CDR3 reads TGTGCCAGCAGTTTATCTCGGGGGGCACAGTATGGCTACACCTTC. Its protein product is CASSLSRGAQYGYTF.

This chain joins TRBV5-8 and TRBJ2-2; 9 bases are shared with TRBD1. The trim removed 7 bases at V and 5 bases at J, leaving 12 bases unmatched. Germline lookup yields CDR1 SGHTS and CDR2 YDEGEE. The CDR3 totals 16 residues. The CDR3, as DNA: TGTGCCAGCGGAGCTTGGGGGACAGGGAAAACCGGGGAGCTGTTTTTT. Translated, it gives CASGAWGTGKTGELFF.

The chain is built from TRBV28 and TRBJ2-4, with TRBD1 as a possible D gene (6 bases). The ends were cut back, 3 bases at V and 0 bases at J, with 27 bases in the middle. Germline V gene data show CDR1 as MDHEN and CDR2 as SYDVKM. This CDR3 region has 21 residues. In nucleotides, the CDR3 is TGTGCCAGCAGTTTTTCCTTACGACCTATTGGACAGCCGCTAGCCAAAAACATTCAGTACTTC. This sequence encodes CASSFSLRPIGQPLAKNIQYF.

The gene calls are TRBV18 and TRBJ2-3, with TRBD1 as a possible D gene (5 bases). Trimming left V 6 bases short and J 5 bases short, with 9 bases between. The CDR3 contains 12 residues. Germline CDR1 reads KGHSH; CDR2 reads LQKENI. As DNA, the CDR3 is TGTGCCAGCTCTCCCCAGGGAGATACGCAGTATTTT. This encodes CASSPQGDTQYF.

About this clone: Germline is not matched at one junction end, which may reflect a read error. V gene TRBV4-1 combines with J gene TRBJ1-3; D might be TRBD1 (5 bases). Germline CDR1 reads MGHRA; CDR2 reads YSYEKL. The length of the CDR3 is 15 residues. The DNA of the CDR3 is TGCGCCAGTAGCCAGTCCCTCGGGGGAGCAAACACCACATATTTT. Translation: CASSQSLGGANTTYF.

This sequence joins TRBV6-1 and TRBJ2-3, with D maybe TRBD2 (5 bases). The germline CDR1 and CDR2 sequences are MNHNS and SASEGT. The ends were cut back, 1 base at V and 8 bases at J, with 22 bases in the middle. The CDR3 runs to 17 residues. This CDR3 is CASSEDGGLRSAVTQYF. CDR3 in DNA: TGTGCCAGCAGTGAAGATGGAGGCCTTAGGTCTGCGGTTACGCAGTATTTT.

The CDR3 protein is CASSNNVEQYF. The DNA of the CDR3 is TGCGCCAGCAGCAACAACGTCGAGCAGTACTTC. The rearrangement links TRBV5-1 to TRBJ2-7; no reliable D call. This CDR3 region has 11 residues. CDR1 is SGHRS and CDR2 is YFSETQ in the germline V gene. Trimming stripped 4 bases from V and 6 bases from J, with 8 bases between.

This chain joins TRBV5-4 and TRBJ1-1; D unresolved. In germline, CDR1 is SGHNT, CDR2 YYREEE (reference sequence). V was pared by 4 bases and J by 1 base, with 11 bases between. The CDR3 is 14 amino acids. The CDR3 sequence: CASSTHFPNTEAFF. The CDR3 DNA follows: TGTGCCAGCAGCACGCACTTCCCGAACACTGAAGCTTTCTTT.

Notes on this clone: Other DNA sequences from this sample encode an identical CDR3 as well. The chain couples TRBV7-2 to TRBJ2-7; D gene uncertain. This CDR3 has 15 amino acids. The V and J ends lost 3 bases and 1 base respectively, with 13 bases between them. Germline lookup yields CDR1 SGHTA and CDR2 FQGNSA. CDR3 residues: CASSLGDPPSYEQYF. The CDR3 DNA sequence: TGTGCCAGCAGCTTGGGTGACCCGCCGTCCTACGAGCAGTACTTC.